This paragraph reports one TCR beta chain. Its antigen is currently unknown. Clones were read by immunoSEQ multiplex PCR, and TCRdb kept only the in-frame ones, dropping some. The sample includes some 2.1 million clones, about 94% of them seen just once. Germline-derived CDR1 and CDR2 are PRHDT and FYEKMQ (reference sequence). Trimming took 4 bases from V and 3 from J, leaving 13 bases between them. CDR3 length equals 15 residues. The sample is drawn from a study of shared clonotypes between healthy human individuals. Study findings and constraints: Clonotype sharing levels among donors were expected to vary with sequencing depth. Genetic and exposure-history diversity was limited by the small donor number.

Naive CD8 populations comprised CD45RO-negative cells positively selected for CCR7, excluding terminally differentiated effector memory CD45RA+ cells. Sequencing was performed on naive CD8+ T cells sorted from blood. The TCR sequence derives from a man younger than 30 in good health. The chain has TRBV13 and TRBJ1-3, with D unresolved. CDR3 region: CASSSPESVGNTIYF. CDR3 DNA sequence: TGTGCCAGCAGCTCCCCCGAATCGGTTGGAAACACCATATATTTT.